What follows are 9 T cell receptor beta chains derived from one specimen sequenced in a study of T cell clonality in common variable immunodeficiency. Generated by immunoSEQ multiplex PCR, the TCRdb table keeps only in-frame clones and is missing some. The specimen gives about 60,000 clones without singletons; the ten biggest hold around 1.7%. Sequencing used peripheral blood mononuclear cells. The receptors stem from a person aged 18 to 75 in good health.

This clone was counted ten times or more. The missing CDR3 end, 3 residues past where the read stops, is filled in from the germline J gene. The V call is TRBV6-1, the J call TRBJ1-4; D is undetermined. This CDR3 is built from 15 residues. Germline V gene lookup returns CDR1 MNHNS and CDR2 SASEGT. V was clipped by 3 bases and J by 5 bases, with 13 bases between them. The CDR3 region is CASSDPIRKNEKLFF. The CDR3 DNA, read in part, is TGTGCCAGCAGTGACCCAATCAGGAAGAATGAAAAA.

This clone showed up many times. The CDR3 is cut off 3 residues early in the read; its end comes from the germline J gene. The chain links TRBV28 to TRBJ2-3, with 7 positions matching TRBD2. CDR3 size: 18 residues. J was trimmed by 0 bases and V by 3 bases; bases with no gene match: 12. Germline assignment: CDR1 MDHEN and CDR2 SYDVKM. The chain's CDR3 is CASSFATSEEYSTDTQYF. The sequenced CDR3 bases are TGTGCCAGCAGTTTCGCAACTAGCGAGGAATATAGCACAGATACG.

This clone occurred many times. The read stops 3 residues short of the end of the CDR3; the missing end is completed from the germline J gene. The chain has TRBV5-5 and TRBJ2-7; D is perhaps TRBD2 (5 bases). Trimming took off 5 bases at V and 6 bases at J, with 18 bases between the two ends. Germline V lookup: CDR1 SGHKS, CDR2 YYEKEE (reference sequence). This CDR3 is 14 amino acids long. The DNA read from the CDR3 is TGTGCCAGCAGTATGGACGCCCTAGCTTCCGAG. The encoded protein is CASSMDALASE. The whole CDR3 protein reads CASSMDALASEQYF.

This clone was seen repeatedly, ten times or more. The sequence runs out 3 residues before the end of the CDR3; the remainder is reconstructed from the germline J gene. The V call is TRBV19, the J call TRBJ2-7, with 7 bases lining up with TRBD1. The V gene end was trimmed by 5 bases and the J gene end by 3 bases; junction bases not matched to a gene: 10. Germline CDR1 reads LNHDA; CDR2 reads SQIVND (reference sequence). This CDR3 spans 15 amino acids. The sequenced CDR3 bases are TGTGCCAGTAGTCCCGCCTCGGGACAGATCTACGAG. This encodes CASSPASGQIYE. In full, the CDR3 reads CASSPASGQIYEQYF.

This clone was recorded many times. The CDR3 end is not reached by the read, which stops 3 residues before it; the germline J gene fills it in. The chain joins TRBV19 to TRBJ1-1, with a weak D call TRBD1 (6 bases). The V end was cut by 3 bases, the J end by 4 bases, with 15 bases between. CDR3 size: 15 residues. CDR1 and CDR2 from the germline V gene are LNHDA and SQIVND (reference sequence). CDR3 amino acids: CASSISDSPGTEAFF. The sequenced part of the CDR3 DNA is TGTGCCAGTAGTATTTCGGACAGCCCTGGCACTGAA.

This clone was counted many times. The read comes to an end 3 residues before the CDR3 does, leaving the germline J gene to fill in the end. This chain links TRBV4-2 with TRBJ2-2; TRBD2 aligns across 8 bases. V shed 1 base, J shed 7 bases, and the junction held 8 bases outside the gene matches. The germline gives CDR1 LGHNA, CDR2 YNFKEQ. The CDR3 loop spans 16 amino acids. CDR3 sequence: CASSQGPAGEFGELFF. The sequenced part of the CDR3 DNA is TGTGCCAGCAGCCAAGGTCCAGCGGGGGAGTTCGGGGAG.

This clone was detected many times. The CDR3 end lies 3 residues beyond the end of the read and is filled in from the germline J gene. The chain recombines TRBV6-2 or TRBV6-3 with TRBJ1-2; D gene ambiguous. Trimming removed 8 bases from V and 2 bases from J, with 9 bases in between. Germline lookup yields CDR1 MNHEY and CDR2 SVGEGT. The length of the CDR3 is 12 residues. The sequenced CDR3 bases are TGTGCCAGCTCGCAGGCCAACTATGGC. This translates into CASSQANYG. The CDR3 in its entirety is CASSQANYGYTF.

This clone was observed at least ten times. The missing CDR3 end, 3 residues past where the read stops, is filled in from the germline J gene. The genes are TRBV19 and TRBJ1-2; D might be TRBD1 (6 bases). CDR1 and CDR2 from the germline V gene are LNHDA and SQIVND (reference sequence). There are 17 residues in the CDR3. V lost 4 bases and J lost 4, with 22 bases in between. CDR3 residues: CASSKAYQEGDLYGYTF. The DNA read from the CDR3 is TGTGCCAGTAGTAAGGCTTATCAAGAGGGGGACCTCTATGGC.

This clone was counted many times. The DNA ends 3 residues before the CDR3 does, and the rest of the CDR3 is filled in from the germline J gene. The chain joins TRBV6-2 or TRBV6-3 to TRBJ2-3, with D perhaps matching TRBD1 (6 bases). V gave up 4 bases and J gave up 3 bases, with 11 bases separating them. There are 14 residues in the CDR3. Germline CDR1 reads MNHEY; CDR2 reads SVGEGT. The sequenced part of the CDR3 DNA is TGTGCCAGCAGTTTTTGGGGGCGAACAGATACG. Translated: CASSFWGRTDT. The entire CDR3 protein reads CASSFWGRTDTQYF.